The 14 T cell receptor beta chains in this list originate from one sample, sequenced in a study of a mutant IDH1 vaccine in newly diagnosed glioma. The assay was immunoSEQ multiplex PCR, and TCRdb's table has in-frame clones only and misses some. This table has about 32,000 clones, around 73% appearing once. Time point meaning: week 35, safety follow-up. Vaccine doses each comprised 300 ug of mutant IDH1 20-mer peptide, with topical imiquimod. Antigens of these TCRs are unknown. Sequenced here: PBMCs, sampled from a glioma patient whose treatment included an IDH1 peptide vaccine. The receptor set was obtained from a woman between 40 and 55 years old with glioma.

The rearrangement uses TRBV4-1 and TRBJ1-5; D perhaps matches TRBD1 (5 bases). Trimming left V 0 bases short and J 9 bases short, with 9 bases between. CDR3 size: 13 residues. Per the germline V gene, CDR1 is MGHRA and CDR2 is YSYEKL. This chain's CDR3 is CASSQELGGPQHF. For the CDR3, the DNA is TGCGCCAGCAGCCAAGAGTTGGGGGGGCCCCAGCATTTT.

The chain employs TRBV5-4 and TRBJ2-7, with 10 bases fitting TRBD2. The germline CDR1 and CDR2 sequences are SGHNT and YYREEE (reference sequence). V lost 2 bases to trimming and J lost 2 bases; unmatched junction nucleotides: 4. The CDR3 has 15 amino acids. CDR3 in amino acids: CASSFGLAETYEQYF. In DNA form, the CDR3 reads TGTGCCAGCAGCTTTGGACTAGCGGAGACCTACGAGCAGTACTTC.

This sequence joins TRBV6-5 and TRBJ1-2, with 7 bases aligning to TRBD1. The V gene's germline CDR1 is MNHEY and CDR2 SVGAGI. The V and J ends lost 0 bases and 3 bases, in that order; junction bases with no gene match: 4. The CDR3 length is 15 residues. The CDR3 is CASSYSTGSHYGYTF. The DNA of the CDR3 is TGTGCCAGCAGTTACTCGACAGGGTCGCACTATGGCTACACCTTC.

This sequence joins TRBV2 and TRBJ2-7; the D is unclear. The CDR3 has 10 amino acids. Trimming pared 6 bases from V and 9 bases from J, leaving 9 bases between. Germline loops: CDR1 SNHLY, CDR2 FYNNEI. This CDR3 is CASRERWQYF. The CDR3 nucleotides read TGTGCCAGCAGGGAGAGGTGGCAGTACTTC.

J is TRBJ1-2 and V is TRBV29-1, with 7 bases lining up with TRBD1. Germline lookup yields CDR1 SQVTM and CDR2 ANQGSEA. Trimming at V came to 5 bases and at J to 4 bases, leaving 13 bases not matched to a gene. CDR3 length: 15 amino acids. This CDR3 reads CSVYPTGAPAYGYTF. CDR3 nucleotide sequence: TGCAGCGTTTATCCAACAGGGGCGCCTGCCTATGGCTACACCTTC. Combining the CDR3 with reference TRBV29-1 and TRBJ1-2 gives the whole variable domain SAVISQKPSRDICQRGTSLTIQCQVDSQVTMMFWYRQQPGQSLTLIATANQGSEATYESGFVIDKFPISRPNLTFSTLTVSNMSPEDSSIYLCSVYPTGAPAYGYTFGSGTRLTVV.

The chain uses TRBV11-2 and TRBJ2-1, with a possible D match to TRBD1 (6 bases). Germline V gene sequence: CDR1 SGHAT, CDR2 FQNNGV. This CDR3 has 14 amino acids. V shed 3 bases and J shed 8 bases, with 14 bases lying between them. The DNA for the CDR3 is TGTGCCAGCAGCTTTACAGGGCCCAAGGATGAGCAGTTCTTC. Residues: CASSFTGPKDEQFF.

This clone was counted between two and nine times. The chain recombines TRBV7-2 with TRBJ1-1, with a possible D match to TRBD1 (5 bases). The germline V gene has CDR1 SGHTA and CDR2 FQGNSA. This CDR3 comprises 14 residues. V lost 5 bases, J lost 9 bases, and 19 bases lay in between. This CDR3 is CASSRDGGGEKAFF. The CDR3 nucleotides are TGTGCCAGCAGCCGTGACGGTGGGGGGGAAAAAGCTTTCTTT.

This clone is a singleton in its sample. V usage is TRBV7-9 and J usage is TRBJ1-2, with TRBD1 matching 7 bases. CDR1 SEHNR and CDR2 FQNEAQ come from the germline V gene (reference sequence). The CDR3 totals 13 residues. V dropped 8 bases and J dropped 8; count of bases not matched to a gene: 11. The CDR3 loop is CASGPAGGGGYTF. CDR3 coding DNA: TGTGCCAGCGGTCCAGCAGGGGGGGGCGGCTACACCTTC.

This clone is a singleton in its sample. This chain uses TRBV4-3 with TRBJ1-5, with D unresolved. Trimming pared 1 base from V and 3 bases from J, leaving 10 bases between. Germline-derived CDR1 and CDR2 are LGHNA and YSLEER. This CDR3 has 15 residues. This chain's CDR3 is CASSQVRAYNQPQHF. CDR3 sequence (DNA): TGCGCCAGCAGCCAAGTTAGGGCCTACAATCAGCCCCAGCATTTT.

The chain links TRBV30 to TRBJ2-2; TRBD1 matches 7 bases. With 5 bases clipped from V and 5 bases from J, the junction kept 8 bases outside the gene matches. The germline V gene has CDR1 GTSNPN and CDR2 SVGIG (reference sequence). CDR3 length: 14 residues. CDR3 sequence reads: CAWLRGRGTGELFF. CDR3 DNA sequence: TGTGCCTGGCTAAGGGGGCGCGGTACCGGGGAGCTGTTTTTT.

The V gene is TRBV5-1, the J gene TRBJ2-7, with D perhaps matching TRBD2 (6 bases). Germline V lookup: CDR1 SGHRS, CDR2 YFSETQ. The CDR3 is 13 residues long. Trimming shortened V by 4 bases and J by 2 bases, and 10 bases separated the two germline ends. The chain's CDR3 is CASSRGETYEQYF. Here the CDR3 DNA reads TGCGCCAGCAGCCGCGGGGAAACCTACGAGCAGTACTTC.

V and J are TRBV5-1 and TRBJ2-3; no clear D gene. From germline, CDR1 is SGHRS and CDR2 YFSETQ. The V end was cut by 4 bases, the J end by 0 bases, with 3 bases between. This CDR3 has 12 amino acids. This chain's CDR3 is CASSASTDTQYF. The CDR3 region has the DNA TGCGCCAGCAGCGCCAGCACAGATACGCAGTATTTT. The full variable domain, completed using reference TRBV5-1 and TRBJ2-3, is KAGVTQTPRYLIKTRGQQVTLSCSPISGHRSVSWYQQTPGQGLQFLFEYFSETQRNKGNFPGRFSGRQFSNSRSEMNVSTLELGDSALYLCASSASTDTQYFGPGTRLTVL.

The V and J genes are TRBV11-2 and TRBJ2-4; D uncertain. The germline V gene has CDR1 SGHAT and CDR2 FQNNGV. The CDR3 contains 13 residues. With 5 bases removed from V and 6 bases from J, the gap between germline ends came to 11 bases. DNA of the CDR3: TGTGCCAGCAGCCCGAGCCCGGGAAACATTCAGTACTTC. This gives the protein CASSPSPGNIQYF.

The chain carries TRBV4-1 and TRBJ1-5, with TRBD1 matching 9 bases. This CDR3 has 15 amino acids. CDR1 and CDR2 from the germline V gene are MGHRA and YSYEKL. Trimming took 3 bases from V and 2 from J; bases not matched to a gene: 2. The CDR3 DNA follows: TGCGCCAGCAGCCATGACAGGGGGGGCAATCAGCCCCAGCATTTT. Protein product: CASSHDRGGNQPQHF.